The entry below describes one T cell receptor (beta chain). This record comes from a study of control samples from healthy donors and cancer patients. The repertoire was sequenced with immunoSEQ multiplex PCR; TCRdb's copy has only in-frame clones and lacks some. The sample gives 90,000 to 100,000 clones, 75% to 85% of which show up once; roughly a tenth is in the top ten. This CDR3 has 15 residues. Trimming took 4 bases from V and 6 from J; bases not matched to a gene: 8. Germline V gene lookup returns CDR1 MNHNY and CDR2 SVGAGI (reference sequence). The TCR originated in a woman aged 25 to 39 in good health. The V gene is TRBV6-6, the J gene TRBJ1-1, with 10 bases aligning to TRBD1. The sequenced sample consisted of blood. The CDR3 loop reads CASSFPRTGGAEAFF. CDR3 in DNA: TGTGCCAGCAGTTTCCCGCGGACAGGGGGGGCTGAAGCTTTCTTT.